This T cell receptor (beta chain) was identified in a study of blood T cells in healthy people across ages. Study background: About one barcoded beta molecule per two T cells came from capture by template switching.

This CDR3 spans 14 amino acids. A sample-barcoded 5' primer and a J-beta primer mix were used in a second PCR of roughly 7 to 11 cycles. TCRdb re-analysed the 5' RACE reads in MiXCR, keeping a single row per CDR3 protein. The sample lists about a million distinct CDR3 sequences; about 53% were seen once. A minimum of 7 million PBMCs was isolated per sample. The rearrangement links TRBV12-3 or TRBV12-4 to TRBJ2-5; D is perhaps TRBD2 (5 bases). The DNA end is a closer match to TRBJ2-7, so the J assignment may be wrong. The material sequenced was blood. The sequence came from a woman aged 55-75 years in good health. The chain's CDR3 is CASRLGLDSYEQYF. CDR3 nucleotide sequence: TGTGCCAGCAGGCTCGGACTGGATTCTTACGAGCAGTACTTC.